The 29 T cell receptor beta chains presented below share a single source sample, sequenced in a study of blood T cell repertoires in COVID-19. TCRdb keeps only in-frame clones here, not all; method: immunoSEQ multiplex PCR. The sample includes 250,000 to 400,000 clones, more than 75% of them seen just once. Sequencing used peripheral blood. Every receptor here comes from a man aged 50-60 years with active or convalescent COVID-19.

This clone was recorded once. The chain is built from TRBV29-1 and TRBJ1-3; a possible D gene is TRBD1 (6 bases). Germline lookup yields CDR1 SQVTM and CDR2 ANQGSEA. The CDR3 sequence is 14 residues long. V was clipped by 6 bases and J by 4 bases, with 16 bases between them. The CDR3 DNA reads TGCAGCGTCGATACCTCAGGGGCAGGAAACACCATATATTTT. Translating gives CSVDTSGAGNTIYF.

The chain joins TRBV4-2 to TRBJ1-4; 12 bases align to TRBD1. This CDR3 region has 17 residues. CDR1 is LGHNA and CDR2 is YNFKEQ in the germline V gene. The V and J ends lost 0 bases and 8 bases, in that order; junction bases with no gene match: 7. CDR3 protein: CASSQESGTGGGEKLFF. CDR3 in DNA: TGTGCCAGCAGCCAAGAGAGTGGGACAGGGGGCGGAGAAAAACTGTTTTTT.

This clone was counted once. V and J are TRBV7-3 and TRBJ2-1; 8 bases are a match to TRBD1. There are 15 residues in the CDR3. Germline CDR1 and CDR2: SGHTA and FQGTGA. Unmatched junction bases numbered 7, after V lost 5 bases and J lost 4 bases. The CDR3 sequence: CASSVTGQAYNEQFF. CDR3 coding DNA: TGTGCCAGCAGCGTCACGGGACAGGCTTACAATGAGCAGTTCTTC.

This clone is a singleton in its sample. The CDR3 DNA reads TGCGCCAGCAGAGCTGGGGGGGCCCCAGATACGCAGTATTTT. Its protein is CASRAGGAPDTQYF. V usage is TRBV10-2 and J usage is TRBJ2-3, with a weak D call TRBD2 (7 bases). Germline-derived CDR1 and CDR2 are WSHSY and SAAADI. Trimming shortened V by 6 bases and J by 4 bases, and 14 bases separated the two germline ends. The CDR3 runs 14 residues.

As DNA, the CDR3 is TGTGCCAGCAGTCGCGTGGCAGGGGGCAATCAGCCCCAGCATTTT. Translated, it gives CASSRVAGGNQPQHF. This chain uses TRBV6-5 with TRBJ1-5; D is perhaps TRBD1 (6 bases). The ends were cut back, 5 bases at V and 2 bases at J, with 13 bases in the middle. The germline CDR1 and CDR2 sequences are MNHEY and SVGAGI. The CDR3 extends over 15 amino acids.

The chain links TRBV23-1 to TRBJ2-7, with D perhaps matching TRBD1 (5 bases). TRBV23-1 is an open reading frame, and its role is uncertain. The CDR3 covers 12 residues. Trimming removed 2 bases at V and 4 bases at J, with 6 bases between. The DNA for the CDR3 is TGCGCCAGCAGTCAACAGGGTTACGAGCAGTACTTC. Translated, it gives CASSQQGYEQYF.

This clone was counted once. This CDR3 reads CASSLTADNEQFF. The CDR3 DNA reads TGTGCCAGCAGTTTGACCGCGGACAATGAGCAGTTCTTC. The V gene is TRBV6-5, the J gene TRBJ2-1; D is undetermined. The germline V gene has CDR1 MNHEY and CDR2 SVGAGI. Trimming took 4 bases from V and 5 from J, leaving 9 bases between them. The CDR3 extends over 13 amino acids.

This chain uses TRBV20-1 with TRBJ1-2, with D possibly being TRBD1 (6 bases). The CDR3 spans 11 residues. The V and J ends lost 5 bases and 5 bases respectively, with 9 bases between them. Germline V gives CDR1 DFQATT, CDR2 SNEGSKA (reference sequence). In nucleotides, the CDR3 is TGCAGTGCTGCGAGGGGGTATGGCTACACCTTC. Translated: CSAARGYGYTF.

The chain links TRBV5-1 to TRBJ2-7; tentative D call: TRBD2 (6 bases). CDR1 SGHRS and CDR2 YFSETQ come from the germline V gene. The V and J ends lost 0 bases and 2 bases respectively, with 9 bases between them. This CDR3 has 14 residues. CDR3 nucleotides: TGCGCCAGCAGCTTGGAAGGGACTCCCTACGAGCAGTACTTC. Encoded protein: CASSLEGTPYEQYF.

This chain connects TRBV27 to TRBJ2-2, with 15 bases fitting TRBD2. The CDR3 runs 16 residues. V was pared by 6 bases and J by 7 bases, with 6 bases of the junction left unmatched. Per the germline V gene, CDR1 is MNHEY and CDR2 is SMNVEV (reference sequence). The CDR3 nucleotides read TGTGCCAGCAGGGGACTAGCGGGGGGACAAGTCGGGGAGCTGTTTTTT. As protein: CASRGLAGGQVGELFF.

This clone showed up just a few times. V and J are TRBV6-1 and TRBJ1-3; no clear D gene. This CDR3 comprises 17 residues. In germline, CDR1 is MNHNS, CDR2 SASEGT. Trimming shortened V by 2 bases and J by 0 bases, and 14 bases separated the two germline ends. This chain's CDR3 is CASSERPASLSGNTIYF. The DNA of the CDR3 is TGTGCCAGCAGTGAAAGACCAGCGAGCCTCTCTGGAAACACCATATATTTT.

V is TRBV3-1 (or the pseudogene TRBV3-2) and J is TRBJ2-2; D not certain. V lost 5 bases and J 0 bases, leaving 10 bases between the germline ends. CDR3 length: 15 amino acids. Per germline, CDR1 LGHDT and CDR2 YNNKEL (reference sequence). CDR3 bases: TGTGCCAGCAGCGCTCGCTACGCGAACACCGGGGAGCTGTTTTTT. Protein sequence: CASSARYANTGELFF.

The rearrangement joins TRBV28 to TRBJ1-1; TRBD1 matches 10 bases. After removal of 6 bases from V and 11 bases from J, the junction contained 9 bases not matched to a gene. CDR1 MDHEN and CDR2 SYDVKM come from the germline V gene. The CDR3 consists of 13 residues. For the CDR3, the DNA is TGTGCCAGCAGCTATGACAGGGGGCTGTCGGCTTTCTTT. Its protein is CASSYDRGLSAFF.

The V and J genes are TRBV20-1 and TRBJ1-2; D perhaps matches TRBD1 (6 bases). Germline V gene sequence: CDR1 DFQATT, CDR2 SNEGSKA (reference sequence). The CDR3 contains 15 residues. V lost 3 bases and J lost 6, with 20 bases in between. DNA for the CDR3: TGCAGTGCTAGTAAATATTCTGGGGGCCTCGATGGCTACACCTTC. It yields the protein CSASKYSGGLDGYTF.

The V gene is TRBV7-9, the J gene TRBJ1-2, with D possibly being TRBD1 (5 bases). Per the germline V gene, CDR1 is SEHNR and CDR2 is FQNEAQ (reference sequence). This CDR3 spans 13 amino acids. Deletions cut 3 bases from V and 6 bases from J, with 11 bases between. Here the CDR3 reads CASSFRGSHGYTF. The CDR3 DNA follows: TGTGCCAGCAGCTTCCGGGGGAGTCATGGCTACACCTTC.

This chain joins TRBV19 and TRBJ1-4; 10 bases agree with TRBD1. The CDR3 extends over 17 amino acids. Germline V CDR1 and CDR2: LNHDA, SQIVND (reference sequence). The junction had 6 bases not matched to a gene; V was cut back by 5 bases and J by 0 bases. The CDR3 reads CASSSGTGVTTNEKLFF. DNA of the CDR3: TGTGCCAGTAGTTCCGGGACAGGGGTTACAACTAATGAAAAACTGTTTTTT.

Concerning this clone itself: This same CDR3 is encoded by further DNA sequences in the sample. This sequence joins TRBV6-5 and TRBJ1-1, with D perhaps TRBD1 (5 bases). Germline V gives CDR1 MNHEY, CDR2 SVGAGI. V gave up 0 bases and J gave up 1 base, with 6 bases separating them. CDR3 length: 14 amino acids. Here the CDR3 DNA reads TGTGCCAGCAGTTACTCGGGGGGGAACACTGAAGCTTTCTTT. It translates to CASSYSGGNTEAFF.

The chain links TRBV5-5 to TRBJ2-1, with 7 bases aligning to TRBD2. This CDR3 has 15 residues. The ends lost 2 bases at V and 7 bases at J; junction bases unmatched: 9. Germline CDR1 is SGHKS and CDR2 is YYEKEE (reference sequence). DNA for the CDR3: TGTGCCAGCAGCTTTCGGTGGGGAGGGGAGAATGAGCAGTTCTTC. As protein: CASSFRWGGENEQFF.

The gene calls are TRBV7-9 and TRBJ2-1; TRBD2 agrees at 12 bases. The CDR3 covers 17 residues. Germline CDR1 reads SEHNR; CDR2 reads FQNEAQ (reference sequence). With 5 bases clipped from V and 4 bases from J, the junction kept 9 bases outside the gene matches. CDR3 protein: CASSQTSGGPLYNEQFF. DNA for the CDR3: TGTGCCAGCAGCCAGACTAGCGGGGGCCCACTTTACAATGAGCAGTTCTTC.

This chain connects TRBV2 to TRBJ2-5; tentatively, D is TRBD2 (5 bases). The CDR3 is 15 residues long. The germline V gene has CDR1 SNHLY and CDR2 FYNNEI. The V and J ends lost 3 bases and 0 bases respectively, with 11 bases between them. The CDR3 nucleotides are TGTGCCAGCAGTGAGAACCCGGGATACCAAGAGACCCAGTACTTC. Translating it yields CASSENPGYQETQYF.

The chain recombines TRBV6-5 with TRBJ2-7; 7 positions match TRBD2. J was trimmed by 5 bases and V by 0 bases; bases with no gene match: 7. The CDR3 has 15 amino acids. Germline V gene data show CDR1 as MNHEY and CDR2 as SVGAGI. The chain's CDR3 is CASSYSGREYHEQYF. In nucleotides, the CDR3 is TGTGCCAGCAGTTACTCGGGGCGGGAGTATCACGAGCAGTACTTC.

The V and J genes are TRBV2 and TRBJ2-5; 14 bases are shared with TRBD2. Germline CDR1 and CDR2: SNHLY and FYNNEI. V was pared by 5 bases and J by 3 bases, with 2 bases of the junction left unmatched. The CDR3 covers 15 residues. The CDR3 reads CASSQTSGGEETQYF. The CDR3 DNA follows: TGTGCCAGCAGTCAGACTAGCGGGGGGGAAGAGACCCAGTACTTC.

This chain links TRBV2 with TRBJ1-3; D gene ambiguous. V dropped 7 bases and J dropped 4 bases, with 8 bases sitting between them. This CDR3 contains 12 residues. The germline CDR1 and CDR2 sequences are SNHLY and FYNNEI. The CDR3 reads CASKRTGNTIYF. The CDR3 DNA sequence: TGTGCCAGCAAGAGAACCGGAAACACCATATATTTT.

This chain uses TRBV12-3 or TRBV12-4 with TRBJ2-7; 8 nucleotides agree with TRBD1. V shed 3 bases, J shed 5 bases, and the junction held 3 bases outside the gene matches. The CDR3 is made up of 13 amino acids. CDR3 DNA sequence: TGTGCCAGCAGTTTTGACAGGGGCCACGAGCAGTACTTC. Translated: CASSFDRGHEQYF.

CDR3 bases: TGCGCCAGCAGCCAAGGAACAGGCCTCAATCAGCCCCAGCATTTT. Translation gives CASSQGTGLNQPQHF. The chain uses TRBV4-1 and TRBJ1-5; a weak D match, TRBD1 (5 bases). The V end was cut by 1 base, the J end by 3 bases, with 10 bases between. The CDR3 has 15 residues. Germline assignment: CDR1 MGHRA and CDR2 YSYEKL.

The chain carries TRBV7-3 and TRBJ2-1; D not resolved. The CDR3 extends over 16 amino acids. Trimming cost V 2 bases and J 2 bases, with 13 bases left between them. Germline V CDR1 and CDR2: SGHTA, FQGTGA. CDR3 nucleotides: TGTGCCAGCAGCTTATATCTAGATCGCCCCTACAATGAGCAGTTCTTC. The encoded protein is CASSLYLDRPYNEQFF.

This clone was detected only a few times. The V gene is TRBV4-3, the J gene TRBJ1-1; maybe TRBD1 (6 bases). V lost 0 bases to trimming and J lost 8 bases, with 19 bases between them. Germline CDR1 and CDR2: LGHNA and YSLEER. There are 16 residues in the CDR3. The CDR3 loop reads CASSQDYTRGAVEAFF. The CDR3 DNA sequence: TGCGCCAGCAGCCAAGATTATACCAGGGGTGCGGTGGAAGCTTTCTTT.

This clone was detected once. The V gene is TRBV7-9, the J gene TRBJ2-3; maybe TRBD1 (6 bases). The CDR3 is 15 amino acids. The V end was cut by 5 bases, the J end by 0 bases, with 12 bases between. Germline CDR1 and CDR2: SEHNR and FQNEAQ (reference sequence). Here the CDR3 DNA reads TGTGCCAGCAGCCCTCGACAGGATAGCACAGATACGCAGTATTTT. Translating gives CASSPRQDSTDTQYF.

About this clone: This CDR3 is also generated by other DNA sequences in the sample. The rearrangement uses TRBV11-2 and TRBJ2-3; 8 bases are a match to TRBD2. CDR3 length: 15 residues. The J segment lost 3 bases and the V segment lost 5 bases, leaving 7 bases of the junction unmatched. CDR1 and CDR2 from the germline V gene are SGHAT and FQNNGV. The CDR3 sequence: CASSLAGFGTDTQYF. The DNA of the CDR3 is TGTGCCAGCAGCCTAGCGGGTTTCGGAACAGATACGCAGTATTTT.